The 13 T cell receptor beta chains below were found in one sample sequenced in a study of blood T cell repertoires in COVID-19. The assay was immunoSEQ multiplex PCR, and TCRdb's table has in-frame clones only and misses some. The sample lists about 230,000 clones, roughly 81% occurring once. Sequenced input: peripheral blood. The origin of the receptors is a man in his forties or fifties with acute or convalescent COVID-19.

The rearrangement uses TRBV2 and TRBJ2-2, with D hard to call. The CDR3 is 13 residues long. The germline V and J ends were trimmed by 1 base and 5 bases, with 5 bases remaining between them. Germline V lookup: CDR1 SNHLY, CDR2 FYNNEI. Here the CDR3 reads CASSEGTTGELFF. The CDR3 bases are TGTGCCAGCAGTGAAGGCACTACCGGGGAGCTGTTTTTT. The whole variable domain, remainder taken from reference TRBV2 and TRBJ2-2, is EPEVTQTPSHQVTQMGQEVILRCVPISNHLYFYWYRQILGQKVEFLVSFYNNEISEKSEIFDDQFSVERPDGSNFTLKIRSTKLEDSAMYFCASSEGTTGELFFGEGSRLTVL.

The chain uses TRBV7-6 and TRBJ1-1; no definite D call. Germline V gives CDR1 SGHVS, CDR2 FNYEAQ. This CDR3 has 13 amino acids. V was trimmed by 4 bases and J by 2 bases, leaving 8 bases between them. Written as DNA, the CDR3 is TGTGCCAGCAGCTCCCAGGAAAACACTGAAGCTTTCTTT. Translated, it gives CASSSQENTEAFF. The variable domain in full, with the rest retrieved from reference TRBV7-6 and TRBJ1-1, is GAGVSQSPRYKVTKRGQDVALRCDPISGHVSLYWYRQALGQGPEFLTYFNYEAQQDKSGLPNDRFSAERPEGSISTLTIQRTEQRDSAMYRCASSSQENTEAFFGQGTRLTVV.

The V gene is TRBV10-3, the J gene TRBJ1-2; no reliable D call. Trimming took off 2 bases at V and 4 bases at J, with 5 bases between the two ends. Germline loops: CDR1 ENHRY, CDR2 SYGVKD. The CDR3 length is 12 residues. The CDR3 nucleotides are TGTGCCATCAGTGAGGGGAGCTATGGCTACACCTTC. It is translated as CAISEGSYGYTF.

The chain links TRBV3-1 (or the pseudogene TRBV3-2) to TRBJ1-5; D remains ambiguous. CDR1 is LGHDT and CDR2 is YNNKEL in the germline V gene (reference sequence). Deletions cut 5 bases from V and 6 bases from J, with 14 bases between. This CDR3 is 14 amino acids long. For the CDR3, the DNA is TGTGCCAGCAGCTCAACGGGGAAGGCTCAGCCCCAGCATTTT. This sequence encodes CASSSTGKAQPQHF.

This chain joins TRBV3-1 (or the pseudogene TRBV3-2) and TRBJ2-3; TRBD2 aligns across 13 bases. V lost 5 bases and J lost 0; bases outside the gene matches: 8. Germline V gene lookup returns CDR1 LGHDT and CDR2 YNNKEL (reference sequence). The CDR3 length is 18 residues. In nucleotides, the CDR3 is TGTGCCAGCAGCTTGACTAGCGGGGGGCTCCTTAGCACAGATACGCAGTATTTT. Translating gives CASSLTSGGLLSTDTQYF.

The CDR3 spells CATLSGGSTDTQYF. The CDR3 region has the DNA TGTGCCACCCTTAGCGGGGGGTCCACAGATACGCAGTATTTT. The chain links TRBV2 to TRBJ2-3, with TRBD2 matching over 10 bases. The CDR3 has 14 residues. Germline assignment: CDR1 SNHLY and CDR2 FYNNEI. V lost 10 bases and J lost 2; bases outside the gene matches: 6. The variable domain in full, completed from reference TRBV2 and TRBJ2-3, reads EPEVTQTPSHQVTQMGQEVILRCVPISNHLYFYWYRQILGQKVEFLVSFYNNEISEKSEIFDDQFSVERPDGSNFTLKIRSTKLEDSAMYFCATLSGGSTDTQYFGPGTRLTVL.

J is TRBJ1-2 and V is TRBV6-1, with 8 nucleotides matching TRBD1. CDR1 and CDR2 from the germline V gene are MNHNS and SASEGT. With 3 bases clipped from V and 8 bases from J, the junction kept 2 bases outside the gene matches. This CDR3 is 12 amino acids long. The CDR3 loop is CASSETGDGYTF. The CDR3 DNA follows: TGTGCCAGCAGTGAGACAGGGGACGGCTACACCTTC.

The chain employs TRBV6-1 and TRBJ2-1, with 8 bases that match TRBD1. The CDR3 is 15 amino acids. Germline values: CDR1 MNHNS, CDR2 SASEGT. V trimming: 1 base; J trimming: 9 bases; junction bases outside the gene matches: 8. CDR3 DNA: TGTGCCAGCAGTGAAGAACAGGGGGTATCTTCTGAGCAGTTCTTC. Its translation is CASSEEQGVSSEQFF.

This CDR3 reads CASSPSGEVISTEAFF. As DNA, the CDR3 is TGTGCCAGCTCACCTTCAGGGGAAGTCATTTCCACTGAAGCTTTCTTT. This chain links TRBV18 with TRBJ1-1; D is possibly TRBD1 (6 bases). Deletions cut 3 bases from V and 4 bases from J, with 18 bases between. CDR1 is KGHSH, CDR2 LQKENI, per germline. The length of the CDR3 is 16 residues. The full variable domain, completed using reference TRBV18 and TRBJ1-1, is NAGVMQNPRHLVRRRGQEARLRCSPMKGHSHVYWYRQLPEEGLKFMVYLQKENIIDESGMPKERFSAEFPKEGPSILRIQQVVRGDSAAYFCASSPSGEVISTEAFFGQGTRLTVV.

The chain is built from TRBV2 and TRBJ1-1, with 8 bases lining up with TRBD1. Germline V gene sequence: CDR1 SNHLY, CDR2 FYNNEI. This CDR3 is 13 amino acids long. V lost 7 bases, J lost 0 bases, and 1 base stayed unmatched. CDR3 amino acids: CASKDRVNTEAFF. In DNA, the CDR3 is TGTGCCAGCAAGGACAGGGTGAACACTGAAGCTTTCTTT. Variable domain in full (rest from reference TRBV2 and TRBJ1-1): EPEVTQTPSHQVTQMGQEVILRCVPISNHLYFYWYRQILGQKVEFLVSFYNNEISEKSEIFDDQFSVERPDGSNFTLKIRSTKLEDSAMYFCASKDRVNTEAFFGQGTRLTVV.

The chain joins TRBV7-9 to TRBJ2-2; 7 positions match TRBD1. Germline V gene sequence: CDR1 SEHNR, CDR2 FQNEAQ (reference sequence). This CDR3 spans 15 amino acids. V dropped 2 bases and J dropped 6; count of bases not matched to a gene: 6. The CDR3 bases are TGTGCCAGCAGCTTACAACAGGGGTTCGCCGGGGAGCTGTTTTTT. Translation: CASSLQQGFAGELFF.

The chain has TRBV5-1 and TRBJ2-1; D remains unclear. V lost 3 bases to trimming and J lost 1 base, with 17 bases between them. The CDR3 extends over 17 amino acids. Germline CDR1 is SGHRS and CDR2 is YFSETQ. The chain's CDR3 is CASSSDEVELSYNEQFF. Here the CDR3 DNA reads TGCGCCAGCAGCTCCGATGAGGTGGAGTTGTCCTACAATGAGCAGTTCTTC.

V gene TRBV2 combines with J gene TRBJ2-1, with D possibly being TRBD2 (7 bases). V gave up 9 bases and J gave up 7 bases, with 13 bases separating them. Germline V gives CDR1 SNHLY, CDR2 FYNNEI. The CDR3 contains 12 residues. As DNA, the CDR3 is TGTGCCAGGCAAGGGGGGGTTAATGAGCAGTTCTTC. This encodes CARQGGVNEQFF. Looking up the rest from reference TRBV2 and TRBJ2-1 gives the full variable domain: EPEVTQTPSHQVTQMGQEVILRCVPISNHLYFYWYRQILGQKVEFLVSFYNNEISEKSEIFDDQFSVERPDGSNFTLKIRSTKLEDSAMYFCARQGGVNEQFFGPGTRLTVL.